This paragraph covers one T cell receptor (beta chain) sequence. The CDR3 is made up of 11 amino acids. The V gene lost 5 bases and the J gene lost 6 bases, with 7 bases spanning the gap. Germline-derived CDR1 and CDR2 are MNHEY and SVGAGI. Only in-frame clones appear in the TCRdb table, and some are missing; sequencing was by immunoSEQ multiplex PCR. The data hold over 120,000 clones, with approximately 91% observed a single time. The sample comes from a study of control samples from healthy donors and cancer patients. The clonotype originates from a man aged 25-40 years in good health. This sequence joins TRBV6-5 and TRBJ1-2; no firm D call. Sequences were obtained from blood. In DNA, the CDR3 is TGTGCCAGCAGTCCAGGCAATGGCTACACCTTC. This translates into CASSPGNGYTF.